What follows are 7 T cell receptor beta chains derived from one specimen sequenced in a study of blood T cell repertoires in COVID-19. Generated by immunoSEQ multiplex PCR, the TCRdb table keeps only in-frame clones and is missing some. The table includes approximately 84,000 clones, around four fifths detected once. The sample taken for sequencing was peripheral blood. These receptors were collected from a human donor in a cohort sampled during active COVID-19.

The CDR3 DNA reads TGTGCCAGCAGCTTTACAGGCTGGCAAGAGACCCAGTACTTC. Residues: CASSFTGWQETQYF. The chain carries TRBV11-2 and TRBJ2-5, with D possibly matching TRBD1 (5 bases). Germline V gives CDR1 SGHAT, CDR2 FQNNGV. V dropped 3 bases and J dropped 2 bases, with 10 bases sitting between them. The CDR3 covers 14 residues.

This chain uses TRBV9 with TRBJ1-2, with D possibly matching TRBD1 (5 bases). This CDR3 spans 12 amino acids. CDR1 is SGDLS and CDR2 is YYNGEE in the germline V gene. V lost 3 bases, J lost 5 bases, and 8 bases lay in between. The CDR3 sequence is CASSAGGYGYTF. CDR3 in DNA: TGTGCCAGCAGCGCGGGGGGGTATGGCTACACCTTC. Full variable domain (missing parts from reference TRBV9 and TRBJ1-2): DSGVTQTPKHLITATGQRVTLRCSPRSGDLSVYWYQQSLDQGLQFLIQYYNGEERAKGNILERFSAQQFPDLHSELNLSSLELGDSALYFCASSAGGYGYTFGSGTRLTVV.

CDR3 DNA: TGCGCCAGCAGAAGGGGGTTCGATGAGCAGTTCTTC. As protein: CASRRGFDEQFF. This chain joins TRBV5-1 and TRBJ2-1; TRBD1 is a possible D gene (6 bases). CDR1 and CDR2 from the germline V gene are SGHRS and YFSETQ. V lost 5 bases to trimming and J lost 8 bases, with 11 bases between them. This CDR3 has 12 amino acids.

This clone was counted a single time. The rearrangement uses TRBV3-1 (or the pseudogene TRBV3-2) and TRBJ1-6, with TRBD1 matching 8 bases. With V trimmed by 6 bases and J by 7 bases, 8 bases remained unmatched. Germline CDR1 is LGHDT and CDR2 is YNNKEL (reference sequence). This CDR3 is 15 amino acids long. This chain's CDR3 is CASSLSRGRNSPLHF. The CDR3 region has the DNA TGTGCCAGCAGTCTAAGCAGGGGGCGGAATTCACCCCTCCACTTT.

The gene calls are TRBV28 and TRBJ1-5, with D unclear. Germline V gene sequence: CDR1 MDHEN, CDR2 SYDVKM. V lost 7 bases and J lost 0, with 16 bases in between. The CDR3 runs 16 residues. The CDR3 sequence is CASTAHRAYSNQPQHF. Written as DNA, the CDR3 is TGTGCCAGCACCGCCCATCGAGCGTATAGCAATCAGCCCCAGCATTTT. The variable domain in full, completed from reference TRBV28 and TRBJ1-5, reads DVKVTQSSRYLVKRTGEKVFLECVQDMDHENMFWYRQDPGLGLRLIYFSYDVKMKEKGDIPEGYSVSREKKERFSLILESASTNQTSMYLCASTAHRAYSNQPQHFGDGTRLSIL.

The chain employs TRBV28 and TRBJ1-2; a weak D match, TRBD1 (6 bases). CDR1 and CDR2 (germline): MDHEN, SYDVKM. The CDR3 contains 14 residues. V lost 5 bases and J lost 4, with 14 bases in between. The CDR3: CASSVTQGPYGYTF. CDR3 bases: TGTGCCAGCAGTGTGACTCAGGGGCCCTATGGCTACACCTTC.

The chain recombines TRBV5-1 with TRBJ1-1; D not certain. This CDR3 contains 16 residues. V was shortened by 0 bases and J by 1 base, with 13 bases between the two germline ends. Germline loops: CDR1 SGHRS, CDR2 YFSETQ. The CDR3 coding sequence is TGCGCCAGCAGCTTGGACGGGATGGGGAGGAACACTGAAGCTTTCTTT. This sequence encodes CASSLDGMGRNTEAFF.